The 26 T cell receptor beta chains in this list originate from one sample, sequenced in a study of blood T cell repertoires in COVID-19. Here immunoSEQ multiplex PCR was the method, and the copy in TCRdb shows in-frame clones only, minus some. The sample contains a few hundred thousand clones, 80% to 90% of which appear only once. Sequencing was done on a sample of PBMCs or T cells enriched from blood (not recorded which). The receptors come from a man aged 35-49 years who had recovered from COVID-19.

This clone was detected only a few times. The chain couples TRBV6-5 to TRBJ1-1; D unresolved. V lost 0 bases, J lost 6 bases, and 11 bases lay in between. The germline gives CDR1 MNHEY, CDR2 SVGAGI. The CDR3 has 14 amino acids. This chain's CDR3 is CASSYSYGEPEAFF. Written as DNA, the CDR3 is TGTGCCAGCAGTTACTCCTACGGTGAGCCTGAAGCTTTCTTT.

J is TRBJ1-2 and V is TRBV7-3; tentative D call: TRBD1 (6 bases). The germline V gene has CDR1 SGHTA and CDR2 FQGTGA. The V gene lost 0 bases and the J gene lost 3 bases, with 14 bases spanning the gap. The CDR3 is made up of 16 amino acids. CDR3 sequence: CASSLTGGGGYYGYTF. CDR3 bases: TGTGCCAGCAGCTTAACGGGAGGGGGAGGTTACTATGGCTACACCTTC.

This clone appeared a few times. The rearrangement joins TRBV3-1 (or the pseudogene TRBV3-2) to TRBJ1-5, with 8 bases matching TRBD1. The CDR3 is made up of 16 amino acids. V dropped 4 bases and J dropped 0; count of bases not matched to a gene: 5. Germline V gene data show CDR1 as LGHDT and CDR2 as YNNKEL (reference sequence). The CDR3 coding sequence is TGTGCCAGCAGCCGGACAGGGTTAGATAGCAATCAGCCCCAGCATTTT. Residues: CASSRTGLDSNQPQHF.

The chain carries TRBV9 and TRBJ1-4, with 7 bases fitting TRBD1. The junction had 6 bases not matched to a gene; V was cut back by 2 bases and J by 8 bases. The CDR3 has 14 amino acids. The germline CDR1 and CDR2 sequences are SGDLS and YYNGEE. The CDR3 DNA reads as TGTGCCAGCAGCGTTTGGGACAGAGGGGAAAAACTGTTTTTT. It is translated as CASSVWDRGEKLFF.

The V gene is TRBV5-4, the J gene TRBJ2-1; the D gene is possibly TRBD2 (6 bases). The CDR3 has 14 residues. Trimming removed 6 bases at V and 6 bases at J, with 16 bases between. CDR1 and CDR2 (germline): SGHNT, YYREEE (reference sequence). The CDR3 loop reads CASIPFTSSNEQFF. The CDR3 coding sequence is TGTGCCAGCATCCCATTTACTAGCTCCAATGAGCAGTTCTTC. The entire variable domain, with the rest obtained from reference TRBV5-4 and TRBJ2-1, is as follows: ETGVTQSPTHLIKTRGQQVTLRCSSQSGHNTVSWYQQALGQGPQFIFQYYREEENGRGNFPPRFSGLQFPNYSSELNVNALELDDSALYLCASIPFTSSNEQFFGPGTRLTVL.

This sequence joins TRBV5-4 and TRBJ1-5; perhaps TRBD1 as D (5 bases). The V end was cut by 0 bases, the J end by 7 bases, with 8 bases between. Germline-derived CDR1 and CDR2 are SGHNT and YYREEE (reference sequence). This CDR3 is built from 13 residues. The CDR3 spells CASSLGGAQPQHF. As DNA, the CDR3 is TGTGCCAGCAGCTTGGGCGGGGCCCAGCCCCAGCATTTT.

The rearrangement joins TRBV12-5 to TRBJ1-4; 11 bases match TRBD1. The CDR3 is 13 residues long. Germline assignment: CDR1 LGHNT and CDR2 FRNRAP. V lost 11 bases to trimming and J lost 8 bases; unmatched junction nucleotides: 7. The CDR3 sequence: CAVGGQGGEKLFF. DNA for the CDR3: TGTGCTGTCGGGGGACAGGGGGGCGAAAAACTGTTTTTT.

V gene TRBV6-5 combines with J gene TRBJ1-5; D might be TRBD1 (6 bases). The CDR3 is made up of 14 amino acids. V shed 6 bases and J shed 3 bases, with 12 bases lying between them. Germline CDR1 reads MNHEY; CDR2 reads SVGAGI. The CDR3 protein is CASSRDRFNQPQHF. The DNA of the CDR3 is TGTGCCAGCAGCCGTGACAGGTTCAATCAGCCCCAGCATTTT.

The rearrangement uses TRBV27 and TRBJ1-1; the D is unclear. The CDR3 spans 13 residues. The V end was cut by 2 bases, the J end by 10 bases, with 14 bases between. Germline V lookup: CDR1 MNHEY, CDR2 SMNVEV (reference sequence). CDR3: CASSLTFRLAAFF. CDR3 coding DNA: TGTGCCAGCAGTTTAACGTTCCGATTAGCAGCTTTCTTT.

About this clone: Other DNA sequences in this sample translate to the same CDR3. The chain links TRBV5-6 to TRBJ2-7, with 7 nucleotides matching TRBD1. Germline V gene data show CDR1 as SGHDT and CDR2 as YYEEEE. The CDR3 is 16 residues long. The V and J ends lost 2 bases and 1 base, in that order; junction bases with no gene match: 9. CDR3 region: CASSFGPAGGSYEQYF. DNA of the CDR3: TGTGCCAGCAGCTTTGGCCCGGCAGGGGGTTCCTACGAGCAGTACTTC.

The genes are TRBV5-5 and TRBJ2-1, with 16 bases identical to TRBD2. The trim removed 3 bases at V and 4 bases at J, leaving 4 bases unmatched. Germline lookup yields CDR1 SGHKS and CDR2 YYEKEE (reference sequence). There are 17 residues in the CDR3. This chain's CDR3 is CASSWGLAGGRYNEQFF. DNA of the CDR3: TGTGCCAGCAGCTGGGGACTAGCGGGGGGGCGTTACAATGAGCAGTTCTTC.

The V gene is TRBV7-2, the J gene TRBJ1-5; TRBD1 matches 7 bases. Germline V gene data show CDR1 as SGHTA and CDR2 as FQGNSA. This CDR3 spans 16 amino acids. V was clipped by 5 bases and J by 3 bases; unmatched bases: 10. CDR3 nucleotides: TGTGCCAGCAGCCTCGAGGGGGCCGGAGCCAATCAGCCCCAGCATTTT. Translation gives CASSLEGAGANQPQHF.

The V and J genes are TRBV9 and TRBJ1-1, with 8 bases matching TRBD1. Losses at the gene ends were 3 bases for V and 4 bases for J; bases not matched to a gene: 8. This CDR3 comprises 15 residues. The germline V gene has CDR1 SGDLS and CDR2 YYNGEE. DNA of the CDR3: TGTGCCAGCAGCGCGCCTGTCACAGGGGGCACTGAAGCTTTCTTT. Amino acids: CASSAPVTGGTEAFF.

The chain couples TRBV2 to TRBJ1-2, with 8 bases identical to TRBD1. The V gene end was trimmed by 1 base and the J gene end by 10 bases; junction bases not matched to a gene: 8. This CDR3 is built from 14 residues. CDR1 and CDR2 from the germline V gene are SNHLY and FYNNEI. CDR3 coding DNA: TGTGCCAGCAGTGAAGATGGACAGGGTTTTGTCTACACCTTC. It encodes CASSEDGQGFVYTF.

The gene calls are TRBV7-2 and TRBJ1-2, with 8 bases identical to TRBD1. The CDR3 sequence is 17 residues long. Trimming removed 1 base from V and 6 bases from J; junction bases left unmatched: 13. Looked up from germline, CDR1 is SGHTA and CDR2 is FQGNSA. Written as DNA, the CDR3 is TGTGCCAGCAGCTTAGGGGTCAACTCAGGGGGCAGGGATGGCTACACCTTC. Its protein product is CASSLGVNSGGRDGYTF.

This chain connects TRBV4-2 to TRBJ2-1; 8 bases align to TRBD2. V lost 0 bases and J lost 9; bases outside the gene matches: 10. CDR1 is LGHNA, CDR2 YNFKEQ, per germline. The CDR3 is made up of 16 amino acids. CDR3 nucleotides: TGTGCCAGCAGCCAAGAAATGACGGGGGGGCGGAGTGAGCAGTTCTTC. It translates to CASSQEMTGGRSEQFF.

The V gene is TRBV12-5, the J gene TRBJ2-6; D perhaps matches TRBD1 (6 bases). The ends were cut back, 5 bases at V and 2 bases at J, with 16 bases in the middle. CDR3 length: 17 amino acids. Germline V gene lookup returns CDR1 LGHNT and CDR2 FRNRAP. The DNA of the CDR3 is TGTGCTAGTGGTGTTCTATCCGGACAGACTGGGGCCAACGTCCTGACTTTC. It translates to CASGVLSGQTGANVLTF.

The CDR3 spells CAWRTDFEKLFF. DNA of the CDR3: TGTGCCTGGAGGACAGATTTTGAAAAACTGTTTTTT. The J gene is TRBJ1-4, the V gene TRBV30; possibly TRBD1 for D (5 bases). CDR1 is GTSNPN, CDR2 SVGIG, per germline (reference sequence). V lost 3 bases, J lost 7 bases, and 9 bases lay in between. This CDR3 is built from 12 residues.

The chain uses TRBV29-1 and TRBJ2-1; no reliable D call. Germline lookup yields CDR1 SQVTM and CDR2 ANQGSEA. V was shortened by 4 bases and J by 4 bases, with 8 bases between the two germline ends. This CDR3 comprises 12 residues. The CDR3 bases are TGCAGCGTTGGAGCCCCATACAATGAGCAGTTCTTC. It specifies CSVGAPYNEQFF.

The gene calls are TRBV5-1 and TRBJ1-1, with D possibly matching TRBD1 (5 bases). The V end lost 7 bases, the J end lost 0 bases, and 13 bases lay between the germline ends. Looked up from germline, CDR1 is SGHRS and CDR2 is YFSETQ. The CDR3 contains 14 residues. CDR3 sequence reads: CASRRGTMNTEAFF. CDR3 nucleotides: TGCGCCAGCCGGAGGGGCACTATGAACACTGAAGCTTTCTTT.

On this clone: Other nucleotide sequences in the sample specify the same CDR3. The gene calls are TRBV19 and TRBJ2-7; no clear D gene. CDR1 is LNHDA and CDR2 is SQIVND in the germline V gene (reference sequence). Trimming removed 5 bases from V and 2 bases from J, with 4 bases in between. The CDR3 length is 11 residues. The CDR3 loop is CASSSAYEQYF. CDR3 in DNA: TGTGCCAGTAGTTCAGCCTACGAGCAGTACTTC.

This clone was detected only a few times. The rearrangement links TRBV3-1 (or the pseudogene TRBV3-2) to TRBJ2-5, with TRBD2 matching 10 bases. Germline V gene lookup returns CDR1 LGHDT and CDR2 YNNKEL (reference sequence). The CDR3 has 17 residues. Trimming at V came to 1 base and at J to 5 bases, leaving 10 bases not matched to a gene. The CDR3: CASSQVVSGRAFETQYF. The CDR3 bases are TGTGCCAGCAGCCAAGTGGTGAGCGGGAGGGCCTTCGAGACCCAGTACTTC.

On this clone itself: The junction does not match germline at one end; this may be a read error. In DNA form, the CDR3 reads TGCGCCAGCCGCTTGACTAGCGGCAGCTCCTACGAGCAGTACTTC. Amino acid sequence: CASRLTSGSSYEQYF. The V and J genes are TRBV5-1 and TRBJ2-7, with TRBD2 matching over 9 bases. Germline CDR1 and CDR2: SGHRS and YFSETQ. CDR3 length: 15 residues.

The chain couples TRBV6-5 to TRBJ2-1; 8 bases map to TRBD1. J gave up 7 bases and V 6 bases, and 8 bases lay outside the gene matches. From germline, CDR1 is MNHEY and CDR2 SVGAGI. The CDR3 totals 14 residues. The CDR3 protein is CASSLRQGINEQFF. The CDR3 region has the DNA TGTGCCAGCAGCCTCAGACAGGGGATTAATGAGCAGTTCTTC.

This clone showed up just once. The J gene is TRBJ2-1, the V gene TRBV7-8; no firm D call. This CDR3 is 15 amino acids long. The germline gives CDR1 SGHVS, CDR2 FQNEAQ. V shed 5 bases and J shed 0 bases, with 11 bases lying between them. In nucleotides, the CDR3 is TGTGCCAGCAGCGACCGTCGGAGCTCCTACAATGAGCAGTTCTTC. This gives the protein CASSDRRSSYNEQFF.

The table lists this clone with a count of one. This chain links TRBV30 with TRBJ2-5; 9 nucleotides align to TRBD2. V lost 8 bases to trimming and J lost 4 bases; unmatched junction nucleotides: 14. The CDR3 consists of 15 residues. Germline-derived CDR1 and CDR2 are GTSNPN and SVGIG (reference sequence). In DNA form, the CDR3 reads TGTGCCCATGGGAAAGTAGCGGGAGTGGGAGAGACCCAGTACTTC. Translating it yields CAHGKVAGVGETQYF.